What follows are 26 T cell receptor beta chains derived from one specimen sequenced in a study of breast tumors, draining lymph nodes, adjacent tissues. TCRdb reprocessed the multiplex PCR reads via MiXCR and lists one record per CDR3 protein. The table has 120,000 to 150,000 distinct CDR3 sequences, 32% seen once. The lymph nodes were axillary draining lymph nodes from breast cancer patients. The sequenced sample was axillary lymph node tissue. The source of these receptors is a female donor with breast cancer. Some clones in this sample may be carry-over from other donors' samples.

Ten or more counts support this clonotype. This chain joins TRBV9 and TRBJ1-3, with 8 bases aligning to TRBD1. The ends lost 4 bases at V and 4 bases at J; junction bases unmatched: 4. The V gene's germline CDR1 is SGDLS and CDR2 YYNGEE. This CDR3 is 14 amino acids long. The CDR3 nucleotides read TGTGCCAGCAGCTCAGGGGGCTCAGGAAACACCATATATTTT. Translated: CASSSGGSGNTIYF.

This clonotype was seen ten or more times. The V and J genes are TRBV30 and TRBJ2-3, with 10 bases aligning to TRBD1. The germline V gene encodes CDR1 GTSNPN and CDR2 SVGIG (reference sequence). V gave up 4 bases and J gave up 5 bases; unmatched junction bases: 9. The CDR3 extends over 15 amino acids. CDR3 in amino acids: CAWTEGQGVIDTQYF. The CDR3 nucleotides are TGTGCCTGGACCGAAGGACAGGGGGTGATAGATACGCAGTATTTT.

The table lists this clonotype with many counts. For the CDR3, the DNA is TGTGCCAGTAGTACCTACTTAGACAGTCGCGGTGAGCAGTTCTTC. It yields the protein CASSTYLDSRGEQFF. The chain recombines TRBV19 with TRBJ2-1; tentatively, D is TRBD1 (5 bases). This CDR3 has 15 residues. CDR1 and CDR2 from the germline V gene are LNHDA and SQIVND (reference sequence). Between the trimmed V and J ends, which lost 4 bases and 9 bases, there was a span of 19 bases.

This clonotype came up a few times. A much more abundant neighbour one base away suggests this may be a read error. The chain couples TRBV6-6 to TRBJ1-2; 8 bases match TRBD1. This CDR3 has 16 residues. Germline-derived CDR1 and CDR2 are MNHNY and SVGAGI (reference sequence). CDR3 residues: CACSSRGPEANYGYTF. CDR3 coding DNA: TGTGCCTGCAGCTCCAGGGGGCCTGAAGCTAACTATGGCTACACCTTC.

This clonotype was counted ten times or more. A junction boundary mismatches the germline segment, possibly from a read error. The genes are TRBV7-7 and TRBJ2-2; possibly TRBD1 for D (6 bases). Per germline, CDR1 SSHAT and CDR2 FNYEAQ (reference sequence). The CDR3 contains 14 residues. Here the CDR3 reads CASSLGGNTGELFF. CDR3 nucleotides: TGTGCTAGCAGCTTAGGGGGGAACACCGGGGAGCTGTTTTTT.

Concerning this clonotype itself: A much larger clone lies a single base off, so this may be a read error. The chain employs TRBV11-3 and TRBJ2-7; either TRBD1 or TRBD2 may supply D (5 bases each). Germline V gene lookup returns CDR1 SGHNT and CDR2 YENEEA. The length of the CDR3 is 13 residues. V lost 5 bases and J 6 bases, leaving 14 bases between the germline ends. In DNA form, the CDR3 reads TGTGCCAGCAGCCCGGGACCTCACTCCGAGCAGTACTTC. It translates to CASSPGPHSEQYF.

This clonotype showed up many times. The chain uses TRBV6-6 and TRBJ2-7, with 9 bases that match TRBD2. J was trimmed by 1 base and V by 5 bases; bases with no gene match: 18. CDR3 length equals 19 residues. The V gene's germline CDR1 is MNHNY and CDR2 SVGAGI (reference sequence). CDR3 DNA: TGTGCCAGCAGTCACCTAGGGGGGGTAGCGGGGGCCTTATCCTACGAGCAGTACTTC. This gives the protein CASSHLGGVAGALSYEQYF.

This clonotype was recorded at least ten times. This chain joins TRBV6-5 and TRBJ1-5; the D gene is possibly TRBD1 (5 bases). Trimming stripped 3 bases from V and 0 bases from J, with 9 bases between. The CDR3 is 15 residues long. Germline lookup yields CDR1 MNHEY and CDR2 SVGAGI. In nucleotides, the CDR3 is TGTGCCAGCAGTTATGCCGGGGGTAGCAATCAGCCCCAGCATTTT. Translating it yields CASSYAGGSNQPQHF.

This clonotype was observed at least ten times. This chain uses TRBV29-1 with TRBJ1-4; 9 positions agree with TRBD1. The CDR3 has 14 residues. V dropped 6 bases and J dropped 8; count of bases not matched to a gene: 10. Germline V CDR1 and CDR2: SQVTM, ANQGSEA. CDR3 DNA: TGCAGCGTCAGGTGGGGACAGGGAGGCGAAAAACTGTTTTTT. Translating it yields CSVRWGQGGEKLFF.

This clonotype was seen ten or more times. The V and J genes are TRBV2 and TRBJ1-6, with TRBD1 matching 11 bases. V lost 6 bases, J lost 3 bases, and 1 base stayed unmatched. CDR1 and CDR2 from the germline V gene are SNHLY and FYNNEI. The CDR3 is made up of 15 amino acids. In DNA, the CDR3 is TGTGCCAGCAGGGGGACAGGGGGCTATAATTCACCCCTCCACTTT. Translated: CASRGTGGYNSPLHF.

This clonotype was detected ten times or more. The genes are TRBV3-1 and TRBJ1-2; 12 nucleotides align to TRBD1. Germline V gene data show CDR1 as LGHDT and CDR2 as YNNKEL (reference sequence). The CDR3 contains 14 residues. Trimming removed 5 bases from V and 8 bases from J; junction bases left unmatched: 6. CDR3 sequence (DNA): TGTGCCAGCAGCGAAGTGGGACAGGGGGCGGGCTACACCTTC. Protein product: CASSEVGQGAGYTF.

This rearrangement joins TRBV20-1 to TRBJ2-1, with 15 positions matching TRBD2. Trimming at V came to 2 bases and at J to 1 base, leaving 6 bases not matched to a gene. From germline, CDR1 is DFQATT and CDR2 SNEGSKA (reference sequence). This CDR3 is built from 18 residues. The CDR3 loop is CSARKSGLAGGSYNEQFF. CDR3 nucleotide sequence: TGCAGTGCTAGAAAATCGGGACTAGCGGGGGGATCCTACAATGAGCAGTTCTTC.

A few counts support this clonotype. The J gene is TRBJ2-7, the V gene TRBV28; 7 bases fit TRBD1. CDR3 size: 16 residues. CDR1 is MDHEN and CDR2 is SYDVKM in the germline V gene. The ends lost 3 bases at V and 3 bases at J; junction bases unmatched: 11. The CDR3 DNA reads TGTGCCAGCAGTTTGGTTCGGGACAGCATCTACTACGAGCAGTACTTC. Translated: CASSLVRDSIYYEQYF. Variable domain in full (rest from reference TRBV28 and TRBJ2-7): DVKVTQSSRYLVKRTGEKVFLECVQDMDHENMFWYRQDPGLGLRLIYFSYDVKMKEKGDIPEGYSVSREKKERFSLILESASTNQTSMYLCASSLVRDSIYYEQYFGPGTRLTVT.

This chain links TRBV20-1 with TRBJ2-7; D gene ambiguous. Germline V lookup: CDR1 DFQATT, CDR2 SNEGSKA (reference sequence). The ends were cut back, 2 bases at V and 6 bases at J, with 11 bases in the middle. The CDR3 totals 12 residues. CDR3 sequence (DNA): TGCAGTGCTAGAACCGGACGCGCCGAGCAGTACTTC. This translates into CSARTGRAEQYF.

The chain joins TRBV6-5 to TRBJ1-2, with D possibly TRBD1 on 6 matching bases. The germline V and J ends were trimmed by 5 bases and 3 bases, with 22 bases remaining between them. Per germline, CDR1 MNHEY and CDR2 SVGAGI. This CDR3 has 17 amino acids. CDR3 nucleotide sequence: TGTGCCAGCAGTCCAGGGACAAGGGGGTTCGAAGACTATGGCTACACCTTC. Translated: CASSPGTRGFEDYGYTF.

The chain is built from TRBV5-1 and TRBJ2-1; tentative D call: TRBD2 (7 bases). CDR3 size: 16 residues. The germline V gene has CDR1 SGHRS and CDR2 YFSETQ. Trimming took 4 bases from V and 6 from J, leaving 20 bases between them. The CDR3 coding sequence is TGCGCCAGCAGCCGGGGGGCTGGGACTCACACCAATGAGCAGTTCTTC. This sequence encodes CASSRGAGTHTNEQFF.

This clonotype was counted many times. The genes are TRBV18 and TRBJ2-1, with TRBD1 matching over 7 bases. Germline lookup yields CDR1 KGHSH and CDR2 LQKENI. V lost 4 bases to trimming and J lost 7 bases; unmatched junction nucleotides: 4. The CDR3 loop spans 13 amino acids. In nucleotides, the CDR3 is TGTGCCAGCTCACAGGGGGCGGATAATGAGCAGTTCTTC. It encodes CASSQGADNEQFF.

Concerning this clonotype itself: No conserved phenylalanine or tryptophan is present at the end of the CDR3, so a read error is the likely explanation. DNA of the CDR3: TGTGCCAGCAGTGATACAGGGCCTAACTATGGCTACACCTCC. Its protein product is CASSDTGPNYGYTS. The chain couples TRBV27 to TRBJ1-2; possibly TRBD1 for D (6 bases). The CDR3 runs to 14 residues. The V gene's germline CDR1 is MNHEY and CDR2 SMNVEV (reference sequence). The ends were cut back, 5 bases at V and 0 bases at J, with 10 bases in the middle.

This clonotype was counted many times. The chain combines TRBV2 with TRBJ2-5; D is uncertain. In germline, CDR1 is SNHLY, CDR2 FYNNEI. The CDR3 consists of 9 residues. V dropped 7 bases and J dropped 4 bases, with 1 base sitting between them. The CDR3 DNA follows: TGTGCCAGCACAGAGACCCAGTACTTC. Translation gives CASTETQYF.

Only a few counts were recorded for this clonotype. The chain carries TRBV7-2 and TRBJ1-1; perhaps TRBD1 as D (5 bases). The CDR3 covers 14 residues. The ends were cut back, 3 bases at V and 4 bases at J, with 12 bases in the middle. From germline, CDR1 is SGHTA and CDR2 FQGNSA. CDR3 protein: CASSLVREGTEAFF. The CDR3 nucleotides are TGTGCCAGCAGCTTGGTCAGGGAAGGCACTGAAGCTTTCTTT.

The sample holds many counts of this clonotype. The chain employs TRBV6-5 and TRBJ2-3; 10 positions match TRBD1. Losses at the gene ends were 5 bases for V and 3 bases for J; bases not matched to a gene: 8. Per germline, CDR1 MNHEY and CDR2 SVGAGI. The CDR3 length is 16 residues. The CDR3 DNA reads TGTGCCAGCAGTGCACAGACAGGGGGCAGGACAGATACGCAGTATTTT. It encodes CASSAQTGGRTDTQYF.

This clonotype was counted many times. The chain joins TRBV19 to TRBJ1-6; D gene unclear. Per the germline V gene, CDR1 is LNHDA and CDR2 is SQIVND (reference sequence). The CDR3 runs 15 residues. Trimming pared 8 bases from V and 6 bases from J, leaving 17 bases between. The CDR3 sequence: CASQLGRGFNSPLHF. The CDR3 DNA reads TGTGCCAGTCAATTAGGCCGGGGATTTAATTCACCCCTCCACTTT.

In this sample, this clonotype turned up many times. This chain links TRBV7-9 with TRBJ2-2; D ambiguous. Per germline, CDR1 SEHNR and CDR2 FQNEAQ (reference sequence). CDR3 length equals 12 residues. Trimming took off 7 bases at V and 4 bases at J, with 7 bases between the two ends. The DNA for the CDR3 is TGTGCCAGCAAACAGTCCACCGGGGAGCTGTTTTTT. Its protein is CASKQSTGELFF.

The rearrangement joins TRBV20-1 to TRBJ1-6, with D unresolved. Germline lookup yields CDR1 DFQATT and CDR2 SNEGSKA (reference sequence). CDR3 length equals 13 residues. V dropped 1 base and J dropped 10 bases, with 11 bases sitting between them. The CDR3 here is CSARAEGGSPLHF. CDR3 nucleotides: TGCAGTGCTAGAGCTGAGGGTGGCTCACCCCTCCACTTT.

This clonotype showed up just once. This chain connects TRBV2 to TRBJ1-2, with D possibly TRBD1 on 5 matching bases. Germline CDR1 and CDR2: SNHLY and FYNNEI. V was clipped by 3 bases and J by 1 base, with 9 bases between them. The CDR3 is 14 residues long. DNA of the CDR3: TGTGCCAGCAGTGATGATAGGGGTAACTATGGCTACACCTTC. This gives the protein CASSDDRGNYGYTF.

This chain links TRBV12-3 or TRBV12-4 with TRBJ1-6; D is uncertain. There are 11 residues in the CDR3. Trimming stripped 6 bases from V and 10 bases from J, with 7 bases between. CDR3 region: CASSQSSPLHF. Written as DNA, the CDR3 is TGTGCCAGCAGCCAAAGCTCACCCCTCCACTTT.